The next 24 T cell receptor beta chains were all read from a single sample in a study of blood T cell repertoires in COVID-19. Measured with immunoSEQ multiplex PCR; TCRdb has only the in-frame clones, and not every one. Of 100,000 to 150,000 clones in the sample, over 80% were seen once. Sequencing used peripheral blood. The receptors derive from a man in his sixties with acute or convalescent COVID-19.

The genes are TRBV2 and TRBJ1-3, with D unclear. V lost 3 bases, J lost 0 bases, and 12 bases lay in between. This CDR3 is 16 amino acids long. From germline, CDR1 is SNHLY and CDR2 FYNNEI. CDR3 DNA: TGTGCCAGCAGTGACCAGATCCCGGGCTCTGGAAACACCATATATTTT. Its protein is CASSDQIPGSGNTIYF.

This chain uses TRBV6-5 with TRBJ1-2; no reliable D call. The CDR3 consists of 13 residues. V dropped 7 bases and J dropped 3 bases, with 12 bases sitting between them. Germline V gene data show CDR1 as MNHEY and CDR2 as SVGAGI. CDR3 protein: CASNLSRDYGYTF. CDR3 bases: TGTGCCAGCAACCTTTCACGGGACTATGGCTACACCTTC.

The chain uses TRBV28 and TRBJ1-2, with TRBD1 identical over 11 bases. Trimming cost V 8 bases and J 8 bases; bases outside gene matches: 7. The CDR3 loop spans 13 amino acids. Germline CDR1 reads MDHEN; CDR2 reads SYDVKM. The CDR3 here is CASRPGQGGGYTF. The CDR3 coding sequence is TGTGCCAGCCGTCCGGGACAGGGGGGAGGCTACACCTTC.

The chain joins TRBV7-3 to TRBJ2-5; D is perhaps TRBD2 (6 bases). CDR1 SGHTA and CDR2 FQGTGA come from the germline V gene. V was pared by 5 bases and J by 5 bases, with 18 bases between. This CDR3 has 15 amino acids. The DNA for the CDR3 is TGTGCCAGCAGCCCGGGGGTAACCGGCGGGGAGACCCAGTACTTC. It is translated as CASSPGVTGGETQYF.

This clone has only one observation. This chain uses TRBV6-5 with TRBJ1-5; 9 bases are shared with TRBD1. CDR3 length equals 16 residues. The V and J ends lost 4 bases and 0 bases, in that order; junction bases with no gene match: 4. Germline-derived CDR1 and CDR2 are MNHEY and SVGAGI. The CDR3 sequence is CASSSGQGISNQPQHF. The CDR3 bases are TGTGCCAGCAGTTCCGGACAGGGGATTAGCAATCAGCCCCAGCATTTT.

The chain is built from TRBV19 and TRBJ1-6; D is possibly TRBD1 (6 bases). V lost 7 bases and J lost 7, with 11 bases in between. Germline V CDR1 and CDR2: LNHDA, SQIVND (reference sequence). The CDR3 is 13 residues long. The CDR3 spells CASKRQGNSPLHF. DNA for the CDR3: TGTGCCAGTAAGAGGCAGGGGAATTCACCCCTCCACTTT.

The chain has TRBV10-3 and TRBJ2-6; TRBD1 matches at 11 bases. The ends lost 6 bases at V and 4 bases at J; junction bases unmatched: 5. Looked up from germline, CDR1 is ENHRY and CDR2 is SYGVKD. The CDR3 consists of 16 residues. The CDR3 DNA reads TGTGCCATCAGGCGGACAGGGGGCGAGGGGGCCAACGTCCTGACTTTC. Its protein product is CAIRRTGGEGANVLTF.

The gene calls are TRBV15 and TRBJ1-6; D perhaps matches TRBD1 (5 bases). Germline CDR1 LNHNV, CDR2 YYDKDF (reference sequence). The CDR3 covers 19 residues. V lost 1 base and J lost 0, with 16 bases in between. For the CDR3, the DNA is TGTGCCACCAGCAGAGTTACCGGGACTGTGAGCTCCTATAATTCACCCCTCCACTTT. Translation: CATSRVTGTVSSYNSPLHF.

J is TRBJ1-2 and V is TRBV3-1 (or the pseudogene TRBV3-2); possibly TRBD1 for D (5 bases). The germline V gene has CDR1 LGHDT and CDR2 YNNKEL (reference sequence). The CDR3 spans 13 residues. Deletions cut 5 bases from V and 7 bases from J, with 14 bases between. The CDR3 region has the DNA TGTGCCAGCAGCGGAAATCGGGGGTTTGGCTACACCTTC. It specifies CASSGNRGFGYTF.

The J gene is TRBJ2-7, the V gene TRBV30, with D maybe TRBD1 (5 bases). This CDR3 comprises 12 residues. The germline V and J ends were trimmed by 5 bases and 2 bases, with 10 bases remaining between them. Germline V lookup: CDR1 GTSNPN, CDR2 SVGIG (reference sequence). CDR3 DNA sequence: TGTGCCTGGGGCGACAGCCCCTACGAGCAGTACTTC. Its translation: CAWGDSPYEQYF.

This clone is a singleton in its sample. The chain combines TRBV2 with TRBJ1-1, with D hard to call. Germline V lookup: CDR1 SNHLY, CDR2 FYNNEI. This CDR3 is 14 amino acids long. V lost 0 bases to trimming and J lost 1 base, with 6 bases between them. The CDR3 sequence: CASSEARRNTEAFF. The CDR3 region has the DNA TGTGCCAGCAGTGAAGCCCGGAGGAACACTGAAGCTTTCTTT.

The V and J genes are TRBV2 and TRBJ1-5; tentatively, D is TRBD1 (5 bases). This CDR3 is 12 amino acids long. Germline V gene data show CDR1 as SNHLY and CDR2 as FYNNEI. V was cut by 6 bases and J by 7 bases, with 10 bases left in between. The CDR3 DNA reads TGTGCCAGCAGCCGACAGCAACAGCCCCAGCATTTT. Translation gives CASSRQQQPQHF.

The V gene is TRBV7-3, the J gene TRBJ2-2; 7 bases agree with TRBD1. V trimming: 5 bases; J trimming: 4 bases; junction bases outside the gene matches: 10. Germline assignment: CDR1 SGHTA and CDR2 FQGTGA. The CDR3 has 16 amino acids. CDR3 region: CASSLRQGSGTGELFF. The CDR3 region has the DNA TGTGCCAGCAGCCTGAGACAGGGCTCGGGCACCGGGGAGCTGTTTTTT.

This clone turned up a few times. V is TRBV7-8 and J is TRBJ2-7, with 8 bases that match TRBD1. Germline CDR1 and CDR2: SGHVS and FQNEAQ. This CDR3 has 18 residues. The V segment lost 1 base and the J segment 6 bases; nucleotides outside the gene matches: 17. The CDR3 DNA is TGTGCCAGCAGCTTAGGGGTGACAGGGGCCCGAGGACGCCCCGAGCAGTACTTC. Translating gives CASSLGVTGARGRPEQYF.

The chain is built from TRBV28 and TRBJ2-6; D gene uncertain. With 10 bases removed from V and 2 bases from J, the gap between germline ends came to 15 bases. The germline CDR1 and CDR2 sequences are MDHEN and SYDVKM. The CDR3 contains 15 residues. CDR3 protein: CATAGFRAGANVLTF. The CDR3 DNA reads TGTGCCACCGCCGGGTTTCGGGCTGGGGCCAACGTCCTGACTTTC.

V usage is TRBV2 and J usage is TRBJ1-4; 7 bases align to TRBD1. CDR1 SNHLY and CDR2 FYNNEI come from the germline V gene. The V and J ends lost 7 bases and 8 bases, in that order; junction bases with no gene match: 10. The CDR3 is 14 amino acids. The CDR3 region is CASIDRVIGEKLFF. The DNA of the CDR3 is TGTGCCAGCATCGACAGGGTAATTGGGGAAAAACTGTTTTTT.

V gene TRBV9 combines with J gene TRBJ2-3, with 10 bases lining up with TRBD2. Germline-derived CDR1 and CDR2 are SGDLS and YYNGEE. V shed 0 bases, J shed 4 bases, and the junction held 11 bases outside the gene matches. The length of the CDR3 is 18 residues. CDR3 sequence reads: CASSVGWSGRASADTQYF. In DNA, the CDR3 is TGTGCCAGCAGCGTAGGTTGGAGCGGGAGGGCTTCGGCAGATACGCAGTATTTT.

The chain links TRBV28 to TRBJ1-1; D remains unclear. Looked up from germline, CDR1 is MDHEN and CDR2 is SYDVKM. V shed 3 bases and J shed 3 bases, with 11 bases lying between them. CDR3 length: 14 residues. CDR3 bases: TGTGCCAGCAGTTTGGGAGGGCTGGACACTGAAGCTTTCTTT. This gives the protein CASSLGGLDTEAFF.

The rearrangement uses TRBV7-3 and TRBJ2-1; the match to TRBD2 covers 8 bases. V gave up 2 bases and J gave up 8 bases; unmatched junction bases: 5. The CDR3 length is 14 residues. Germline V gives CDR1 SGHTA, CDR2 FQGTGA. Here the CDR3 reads CASSLGGRRDEQFF. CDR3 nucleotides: TGTGCCAGCAGCTTAGGCGGGAGGAGGGATGAGCAGTTCTTC.

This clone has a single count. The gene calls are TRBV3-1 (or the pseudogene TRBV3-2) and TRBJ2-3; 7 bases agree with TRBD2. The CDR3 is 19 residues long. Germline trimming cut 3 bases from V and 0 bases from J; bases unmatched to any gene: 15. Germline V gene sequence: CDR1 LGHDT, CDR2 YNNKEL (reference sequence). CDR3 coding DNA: TGTGCCAGCAGCCACGGCTCGGGGGGTGCCTCTCGGAGCACAGATACGCAGTATTTT. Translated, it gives CASSHGSGGASRSTDTQYF.

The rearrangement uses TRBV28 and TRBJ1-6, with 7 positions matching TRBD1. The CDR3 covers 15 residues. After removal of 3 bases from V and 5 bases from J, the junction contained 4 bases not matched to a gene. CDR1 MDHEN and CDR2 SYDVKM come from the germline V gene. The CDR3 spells CASSLGTVDNSPLHF. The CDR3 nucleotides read TGTGCCAGCAGTTTGGGGACAGTCGATAATTCACCCCTCCACTTT.

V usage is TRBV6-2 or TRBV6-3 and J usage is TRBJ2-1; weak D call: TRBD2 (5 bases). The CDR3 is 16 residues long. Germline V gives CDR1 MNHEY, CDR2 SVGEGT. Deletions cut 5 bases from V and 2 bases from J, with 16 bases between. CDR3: CASSIRVGAAYNEQFF. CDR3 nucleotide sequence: TGTGCCAGCAGTATACGGGTGGGAGCCGCCTACAATGAGCAGTTCTTC.

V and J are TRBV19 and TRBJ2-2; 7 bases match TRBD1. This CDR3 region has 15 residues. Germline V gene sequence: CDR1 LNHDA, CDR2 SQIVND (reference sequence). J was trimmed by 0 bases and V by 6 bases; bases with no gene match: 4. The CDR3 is CASRGDSANTGELFF. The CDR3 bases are TGTGCCAGTAGGGGGGACAGCGCGAACACCGGGGAGCTGTTTTTT.

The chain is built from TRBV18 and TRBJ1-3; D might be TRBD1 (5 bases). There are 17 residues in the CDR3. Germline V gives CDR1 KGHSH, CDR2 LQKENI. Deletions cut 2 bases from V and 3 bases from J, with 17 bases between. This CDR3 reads CASSPIRVLLSGNTIYF. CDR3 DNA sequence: TGTGCCAGCTCACCAATCAGGGTCCTGTTGAGTGGAAACACCATATATTTT.